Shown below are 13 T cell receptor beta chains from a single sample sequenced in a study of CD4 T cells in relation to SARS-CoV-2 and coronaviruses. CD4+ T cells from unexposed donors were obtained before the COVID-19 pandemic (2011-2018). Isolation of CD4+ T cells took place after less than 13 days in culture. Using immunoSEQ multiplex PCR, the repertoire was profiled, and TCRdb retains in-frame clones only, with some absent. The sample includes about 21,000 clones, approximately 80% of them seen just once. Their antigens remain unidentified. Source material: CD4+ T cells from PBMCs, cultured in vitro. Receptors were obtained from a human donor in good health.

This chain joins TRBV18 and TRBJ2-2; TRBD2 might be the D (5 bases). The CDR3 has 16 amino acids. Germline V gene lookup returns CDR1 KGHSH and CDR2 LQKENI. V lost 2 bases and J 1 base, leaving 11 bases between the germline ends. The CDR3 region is CASSPIGVQNTGELFF. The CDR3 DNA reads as TGTGCCAGCTCACCAATCGGGGTACAGAACACCGGGGAGCTGTTTTTT.

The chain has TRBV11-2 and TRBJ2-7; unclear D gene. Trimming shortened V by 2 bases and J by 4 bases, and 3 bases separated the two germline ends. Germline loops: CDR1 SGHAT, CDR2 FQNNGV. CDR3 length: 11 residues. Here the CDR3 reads CASSLRYEQYF. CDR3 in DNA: TGTGCCAGCAGCTTAAGGTACGAGCAGTACTTC.

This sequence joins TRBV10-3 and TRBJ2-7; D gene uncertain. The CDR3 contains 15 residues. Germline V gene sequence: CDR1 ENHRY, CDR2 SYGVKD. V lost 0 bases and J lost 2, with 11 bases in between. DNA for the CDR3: TGTGCCATCAGTGAGTCGGACGGTTCTCCCTACGAGCAGTACTTC. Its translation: CAISESDGSPYEQYF.

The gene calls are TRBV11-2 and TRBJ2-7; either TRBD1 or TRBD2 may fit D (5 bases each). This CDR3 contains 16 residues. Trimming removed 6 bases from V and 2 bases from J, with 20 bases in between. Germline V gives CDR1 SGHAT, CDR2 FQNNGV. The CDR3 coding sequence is TGTGCCAGCAGGACATGGGGGATAGGGCCCCCCTACGAGCAGTACTTC. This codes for CASRTWGIGPPYEQYF.

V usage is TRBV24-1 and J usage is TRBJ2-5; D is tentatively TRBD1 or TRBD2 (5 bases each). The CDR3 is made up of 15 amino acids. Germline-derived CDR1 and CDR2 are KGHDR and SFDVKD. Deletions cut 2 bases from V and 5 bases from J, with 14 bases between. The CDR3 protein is CATSDSYGARETQYF. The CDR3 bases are TGTGCCACCAGTGATTCCTACGGGGCGAGGGAGACCCAGTACTTC.

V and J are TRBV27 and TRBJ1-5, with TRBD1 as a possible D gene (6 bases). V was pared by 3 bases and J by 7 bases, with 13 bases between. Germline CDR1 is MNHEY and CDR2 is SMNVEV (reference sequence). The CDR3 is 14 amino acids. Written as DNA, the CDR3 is TGTGCCAGCAGTTTTACAGGGCAGGGACAGCCCCAGCATTTT. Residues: CASSFTGQGQPQHF.

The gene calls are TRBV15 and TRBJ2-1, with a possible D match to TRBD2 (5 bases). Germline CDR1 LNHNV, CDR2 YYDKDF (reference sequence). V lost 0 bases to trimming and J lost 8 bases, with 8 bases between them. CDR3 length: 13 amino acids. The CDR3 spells CATSREEGDEQFF. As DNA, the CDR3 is TGTGCCACCAGCAGAGAAGAGGGAGATGAGCAGTTCTTC.

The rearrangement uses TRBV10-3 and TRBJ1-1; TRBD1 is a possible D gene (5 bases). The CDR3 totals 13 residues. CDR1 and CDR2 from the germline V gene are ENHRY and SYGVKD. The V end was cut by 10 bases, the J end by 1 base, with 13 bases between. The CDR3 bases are TGTGCCACTGTAGGGACCGCGAACACTGAAGCTTTCTTT. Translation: CATVGTANTEAFF.

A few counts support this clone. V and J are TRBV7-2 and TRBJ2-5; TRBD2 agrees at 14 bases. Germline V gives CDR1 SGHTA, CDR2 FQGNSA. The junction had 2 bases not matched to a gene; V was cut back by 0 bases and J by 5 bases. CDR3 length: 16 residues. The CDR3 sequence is CASSLAGTSGSETQYF. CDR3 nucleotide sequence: TGTGCCAGCAGCTTAGCGGGGACTAGCGGGAGCGAGACCCAGTACTTC.

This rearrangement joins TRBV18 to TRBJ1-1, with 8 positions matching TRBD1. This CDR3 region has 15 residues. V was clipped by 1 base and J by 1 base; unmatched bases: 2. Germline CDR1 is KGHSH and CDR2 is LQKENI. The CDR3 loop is CASSPQGTGNTEAFF. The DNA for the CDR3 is TGTGCCAGCTCACCACAAGGGACAGGGAACACTGAAGCTTTCTTT.

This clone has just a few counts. The CDR3 spells CASSRLAGGQRSTDTQYF. The CDR3 DNA reads TGTGCCAGCAGCCGATTAGCGGGAGGGCAAAGAAGTACAGATACGCAGTATTTT. The chain has TRBV7-6 and TRBJ2-3, with 11 bases that match TRBD2. J lost 3 bases, V lost 5 bases, and 13 bases had no gene match. CDR3 length: 18 residues. CDR1 is SGHVS and CDR2 is FNYEAQ in the germline V gene. The full variable domain, completed using reference TRBV7-6 and TRBJ2-3, is GAGVSQSPRYKVTKRGQDVALRCDPISGHVSLYWYRQALGQGPEFLTYFNYEAQQDKSGLPNDRFSAERPEGSISTLTIQRTEQRDSAMYRCASSRLAGGQRSTDTQYFGPGTRLTVL.

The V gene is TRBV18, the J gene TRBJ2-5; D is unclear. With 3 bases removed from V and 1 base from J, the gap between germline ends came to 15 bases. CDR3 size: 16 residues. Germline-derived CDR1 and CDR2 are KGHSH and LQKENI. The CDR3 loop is CASSPRPPGGQETQYF. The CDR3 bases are TGTGCCAGCTCACCCCGTCCGCCAGGTGGCCAAGAGACCCAGTACTTC.

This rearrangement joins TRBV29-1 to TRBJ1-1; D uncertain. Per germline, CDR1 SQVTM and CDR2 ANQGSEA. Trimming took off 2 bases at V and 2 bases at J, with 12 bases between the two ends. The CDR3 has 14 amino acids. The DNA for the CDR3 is TGCAGCGTTGAATCGAGGATGATTAACACTGAAGCTTTCTTT. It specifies CSVESRMINTEAFF.